What follows is one T cell receptor beta chain and its context. Its cognate antigen is unknown. This entry belongs to a study of neoadjuvant anti-PD-1 for oral cavity cancer. Across the whole study: Patients mostly received three to four biweekly nivolumab doses at 3 mg/kg before surgery. Patients without progression received a fourth nivolumab dose around day 43, then surgical resection on days 50-56.

Here immunoSEQ multiplex PCR was the method, and the copy in TCRdb shows in-frame clones only, minus some. The data show 35,000 to 50,000 clones, around 79% seen once. The CDR3 covers 15 residues. V dropped 4 bases and J dropped 5; count of bases not matched to a gene: 5. Per the germline V gene, CDR1 is SGDLS and CDR2 is YYNGEE. Study-level findings and limits: Pretreatment Treg/Th17 ratio correlated inversely with post-treatment tumor clonality. With a few patients per group, TCR findings need larger cohorts.

Time point meaning: after neoadjuvant nivolumab, at surgical resection. The chain joins TRBV9 to TRBJ2-3, with 12 bases matching TRBD1. The sample consisted of PBMCs, taken after nivolumab (anti-PD-1) treatment. This receptor was identified in a person between 40 and 85 years old with oral cavity squamous cell carcinoma. The CDR3 DNA is TGTGCCAGCAGCCTTCGGGACAGGGGGCGAGATACGCAGTATTTT. This translates into CASSLRDRGRDTQYF.